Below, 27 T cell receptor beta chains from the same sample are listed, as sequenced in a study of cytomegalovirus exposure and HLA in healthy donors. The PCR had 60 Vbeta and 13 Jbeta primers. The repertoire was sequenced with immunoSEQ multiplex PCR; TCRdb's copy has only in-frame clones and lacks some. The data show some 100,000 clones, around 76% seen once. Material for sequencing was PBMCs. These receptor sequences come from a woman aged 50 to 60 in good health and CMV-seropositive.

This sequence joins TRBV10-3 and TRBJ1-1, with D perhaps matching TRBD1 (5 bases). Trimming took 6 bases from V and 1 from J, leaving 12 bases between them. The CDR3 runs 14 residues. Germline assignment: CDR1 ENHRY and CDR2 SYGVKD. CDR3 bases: TGTGCCATCAGCTGGACAACCGGGAACACTGAAGCTTTCTTT. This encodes CAISWTTGNTEAFF.

CDR3 protein: CASSPVSGAKSSYEQYF. Here the CDR3 DNA reads TGTGCCAGCTCACCAGTGTCGGGAGCCAAGAGCTCCTACGAGCAGTACTTC. The chain has TRBV18 and TRBJ2-7; D is perhaps TRBD2 (6 bases). CDR3 length: 17 residues. CDR1 and CDR2 from the germline V gene are KGHSH and LQKENI. V lost 2 bases and J 0 bases, leaving 17 bases between the germline ends. The variable domain in full, with the rest retrieved from reference TRBV18 and TRBJ2-7, is NAGVMQNPRHLVRRRGQEARLRCSPMKGHSHVYWYRQLPEEGLKFMVYLQKENIIDESGMPKERFSAEFPKEGPSILRIQQVVRGDSAAYFCASSPVSGAKSSYEQYFGPGTRLTVT.

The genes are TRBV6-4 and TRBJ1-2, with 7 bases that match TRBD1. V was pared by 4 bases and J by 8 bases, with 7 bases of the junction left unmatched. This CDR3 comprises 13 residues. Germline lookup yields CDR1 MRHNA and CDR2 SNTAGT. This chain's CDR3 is CASSAETGQGYTF. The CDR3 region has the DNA TGTGCCAGCAGTGCCGAGACAGGGCAAGGCTACACCTTC.

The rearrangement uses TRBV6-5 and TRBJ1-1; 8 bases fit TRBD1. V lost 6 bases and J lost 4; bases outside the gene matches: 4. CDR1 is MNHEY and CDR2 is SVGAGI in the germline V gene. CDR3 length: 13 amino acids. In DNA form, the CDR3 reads TGTGCCAGCAGGGACAGGGTGGGCACTGAAGCTTTCTTT. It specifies CASRDRVGTEAFF.

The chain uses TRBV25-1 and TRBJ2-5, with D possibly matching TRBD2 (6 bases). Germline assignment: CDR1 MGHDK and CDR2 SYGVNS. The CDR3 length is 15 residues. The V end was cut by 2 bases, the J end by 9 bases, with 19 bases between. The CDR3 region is CASSESGTIRGAQYF. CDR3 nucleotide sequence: TGTGCCAGCAGTGAAAGTGGGACCATCCGCGGGGCCCAGTACTTC.

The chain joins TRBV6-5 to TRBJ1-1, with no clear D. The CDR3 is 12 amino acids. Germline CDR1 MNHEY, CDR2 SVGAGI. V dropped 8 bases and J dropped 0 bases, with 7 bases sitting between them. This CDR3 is CASVGVNTEAFF. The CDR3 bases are TGTGCCAGCGTCGGGGTGAACACTGAAGCTTTCTTT.

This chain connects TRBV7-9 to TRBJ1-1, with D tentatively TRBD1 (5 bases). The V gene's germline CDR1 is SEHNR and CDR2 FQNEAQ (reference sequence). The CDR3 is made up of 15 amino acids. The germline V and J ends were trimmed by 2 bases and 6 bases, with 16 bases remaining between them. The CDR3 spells CASSLKEGTRAEAFF. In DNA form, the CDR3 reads TGTGCCAGCAGCTTAAAGGAGGGGACGCGAGCTGAAGCTTTCTTT.

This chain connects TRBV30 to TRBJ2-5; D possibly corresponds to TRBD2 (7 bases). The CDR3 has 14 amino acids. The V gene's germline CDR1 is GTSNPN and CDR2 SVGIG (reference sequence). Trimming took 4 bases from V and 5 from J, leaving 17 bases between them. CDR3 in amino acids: CAWNEGRGMETQYF. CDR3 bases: TGTGCCTGGAATGAGGGGAGGGGGATGGAGACCCAGTACTTC. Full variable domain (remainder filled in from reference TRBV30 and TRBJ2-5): SQTIHQWPATLVQPVGSPLSLECTVEGTSNPNLYWYRQAAGRGLQLLFYSVGIGQISSEVPQNLSASRPQDRQFILSSKKLLLSDSGFYLCAWNEGRGMETQYFGPGTRLLVL.

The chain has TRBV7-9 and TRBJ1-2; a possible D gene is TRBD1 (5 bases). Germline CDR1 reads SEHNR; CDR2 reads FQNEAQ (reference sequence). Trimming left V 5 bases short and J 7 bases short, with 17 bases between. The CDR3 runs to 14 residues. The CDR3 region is CASSAPSPGGGYTF. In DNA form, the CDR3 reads TGTGCCAGCAGCGCTCCCAGCCCCGGGGGTGGCTACACCTTC.

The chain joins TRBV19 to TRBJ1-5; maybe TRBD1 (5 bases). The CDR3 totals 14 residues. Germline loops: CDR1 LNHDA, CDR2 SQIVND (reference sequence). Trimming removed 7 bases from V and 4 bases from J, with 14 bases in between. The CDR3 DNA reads TGTGCCAGTACTCCGACAGACGGTAATCAGCCCCAGCATTTT. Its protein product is CASTPTDGNQPQHF.

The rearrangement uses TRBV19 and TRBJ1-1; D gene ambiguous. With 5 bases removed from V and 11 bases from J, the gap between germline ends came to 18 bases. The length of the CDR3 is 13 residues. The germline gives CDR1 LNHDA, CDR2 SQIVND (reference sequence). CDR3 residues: CASSDNGRREAFF. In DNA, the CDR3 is TGTGCCAGTAGTGATAATGGGCGAAGAGAGGCTTTCTTT.

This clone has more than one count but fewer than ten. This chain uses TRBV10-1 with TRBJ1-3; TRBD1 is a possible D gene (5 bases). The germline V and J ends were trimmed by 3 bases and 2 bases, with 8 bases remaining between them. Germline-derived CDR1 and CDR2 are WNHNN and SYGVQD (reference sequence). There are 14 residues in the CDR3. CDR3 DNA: TGCGCCAGCAGTGAAGCAGGGCCTGGAAACACCATATATTTT. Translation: CASSEAGPGNTIYF.

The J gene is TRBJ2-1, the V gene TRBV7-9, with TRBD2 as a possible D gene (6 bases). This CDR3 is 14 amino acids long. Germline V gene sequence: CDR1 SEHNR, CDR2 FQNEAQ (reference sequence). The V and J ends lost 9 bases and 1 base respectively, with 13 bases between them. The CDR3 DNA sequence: TGTGCCAGTCTTGGGGGGTATTCCTACAATGAGCAGTTCTTC. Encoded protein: CASLGGYSYNEQFF.

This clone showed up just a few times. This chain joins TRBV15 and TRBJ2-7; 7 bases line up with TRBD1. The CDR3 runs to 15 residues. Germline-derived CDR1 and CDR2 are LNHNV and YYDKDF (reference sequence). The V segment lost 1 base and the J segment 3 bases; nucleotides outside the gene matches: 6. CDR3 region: CATSRARGGLYEQYF. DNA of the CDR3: TGTGCCACCAGCAGAGCTAGAGGGGGCCTCTACGAGCAGTACTTC.

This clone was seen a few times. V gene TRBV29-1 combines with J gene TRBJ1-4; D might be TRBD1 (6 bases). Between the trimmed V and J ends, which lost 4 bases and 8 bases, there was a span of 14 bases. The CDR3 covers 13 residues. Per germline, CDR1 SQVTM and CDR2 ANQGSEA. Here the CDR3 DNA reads TGCAGCGTTGGCCCCTCGAGGGGGGAAAAACTGTTTTTT. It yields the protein CSVGPSRGEKLFF. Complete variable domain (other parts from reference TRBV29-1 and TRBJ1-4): SAVISQKPSRDICQRGTSLTIQCQVDSQVTMMFWYRQQPGQSLTLIATANQGSEATYESGFVIDKFPISRPNLTFSTLTVSNMSPEDSSIYLCSVGPSRGEKLFFGSGTQLSVL.

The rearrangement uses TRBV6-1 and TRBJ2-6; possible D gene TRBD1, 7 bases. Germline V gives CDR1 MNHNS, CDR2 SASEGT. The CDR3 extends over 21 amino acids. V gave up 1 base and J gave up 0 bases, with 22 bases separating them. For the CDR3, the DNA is TGTGCCAGCAGTGAAGAGCCAGGGGGGCTTATTAGTAGCTCTGGGGCCAACGTCCTGACTTTC. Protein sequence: CASSEEPGGLISSSGANVLTF.

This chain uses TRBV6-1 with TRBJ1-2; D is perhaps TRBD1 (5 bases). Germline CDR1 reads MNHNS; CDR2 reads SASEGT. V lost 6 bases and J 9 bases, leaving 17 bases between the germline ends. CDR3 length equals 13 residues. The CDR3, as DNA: TGTGCCAGCAGCTATAGATGGCAGGGAAGCTACACCTTC. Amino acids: CASSYRWQGSYTF.

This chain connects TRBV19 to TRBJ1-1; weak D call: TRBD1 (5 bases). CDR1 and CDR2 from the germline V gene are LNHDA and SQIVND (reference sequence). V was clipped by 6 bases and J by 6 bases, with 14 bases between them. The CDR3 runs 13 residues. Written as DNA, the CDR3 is TGTGCCAGTAGACCGGCGGGGACGGCTGAAGCTTTCTTT. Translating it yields CASRPAGTAEAFF.

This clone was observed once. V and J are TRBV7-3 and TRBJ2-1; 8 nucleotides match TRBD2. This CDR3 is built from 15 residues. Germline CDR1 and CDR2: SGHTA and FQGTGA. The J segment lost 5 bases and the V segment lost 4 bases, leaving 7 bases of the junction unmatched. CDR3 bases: TGTGCCAGCAGCTCACTACGGGAGGGCCACAATGAGCAGTTCTTC. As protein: CASSSLREGHNEQFF.

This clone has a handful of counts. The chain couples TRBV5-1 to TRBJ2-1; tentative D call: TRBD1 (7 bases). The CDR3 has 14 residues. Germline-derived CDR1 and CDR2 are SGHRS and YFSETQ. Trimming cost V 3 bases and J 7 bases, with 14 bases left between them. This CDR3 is CASSSLPGGNEQFF. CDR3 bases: TGCGCCAGCAGCTCCCTACCAGGGGGGAATGAGCAGTTCTTC.

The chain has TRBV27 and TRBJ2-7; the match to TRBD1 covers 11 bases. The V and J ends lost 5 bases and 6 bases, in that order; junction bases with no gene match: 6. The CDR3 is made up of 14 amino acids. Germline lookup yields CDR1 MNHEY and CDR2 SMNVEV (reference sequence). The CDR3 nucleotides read TGTGCCAGCAGTATAAGGACAGGGGGCTTCGAGCAGTACTTC. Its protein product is CASSIRTGGFEQYF.

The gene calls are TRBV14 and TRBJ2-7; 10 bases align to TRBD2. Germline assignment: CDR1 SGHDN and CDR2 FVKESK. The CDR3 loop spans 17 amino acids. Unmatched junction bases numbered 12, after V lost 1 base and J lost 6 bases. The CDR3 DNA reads TGTGCCAGCAGCCAAGCTGGGCTAGCGGGAGAATTAGGCGAGCAGTACTTC. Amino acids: CASSQAGLAGELGEQYF.

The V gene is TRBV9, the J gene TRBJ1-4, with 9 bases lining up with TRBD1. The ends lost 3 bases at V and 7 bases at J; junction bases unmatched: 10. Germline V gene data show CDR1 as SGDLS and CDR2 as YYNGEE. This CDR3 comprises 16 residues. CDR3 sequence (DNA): TGTGCCAGCAGCGCCCTTCAGGGACAGGGAGGTGAAAAACTGTTTTTT. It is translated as CASSALQGQGGEKLFF.

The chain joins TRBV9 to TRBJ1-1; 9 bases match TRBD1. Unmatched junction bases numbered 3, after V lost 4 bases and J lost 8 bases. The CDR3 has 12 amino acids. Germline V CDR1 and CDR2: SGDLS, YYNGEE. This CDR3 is CASSPGQGEAFF. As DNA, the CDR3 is TGTGCCAGCAGCCCCGGACAGGGGGAAGCTTTCTTT. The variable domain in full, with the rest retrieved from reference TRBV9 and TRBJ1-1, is DSGVTQTPKHLITATGQRVTLRCSPRSGDLSVYWYQQSLDQGLQFLIQYYNGEERAKGNILERFSAQQFPDLHSELNLSSLELGDSALYFCASSPGQGEAFFGQGTRLTVV.

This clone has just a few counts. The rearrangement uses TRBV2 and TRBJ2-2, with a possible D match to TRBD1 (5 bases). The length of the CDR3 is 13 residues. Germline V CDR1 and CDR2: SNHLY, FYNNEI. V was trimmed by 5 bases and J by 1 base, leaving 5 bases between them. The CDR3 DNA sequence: TGTGCCAGCAGTACAGGGAACACCGGGGAGCTGTTTTTT. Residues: CASSTGNTGELFF.

The CDR3 sequence is CASSYFNEQYF. The CDR3 coding sequence is TGTGCCAGCAGTTACTTCAACGAGCAGTACTTC. The rearrangement uses TRBV6-6 and TRBJ2-7; no clear D. V lost 1 base to trimming and J lost 5 bases, with 3 bases between them. CDR1 and CDR2 from the germline V gene are MNHNY and SVGAGI (reference sequence). The length of the CDR3 is 11 residues.

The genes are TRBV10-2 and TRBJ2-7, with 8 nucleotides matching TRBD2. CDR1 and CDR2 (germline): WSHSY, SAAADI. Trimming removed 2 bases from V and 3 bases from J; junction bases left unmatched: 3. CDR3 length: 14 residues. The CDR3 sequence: CASSEASGFYEQYF. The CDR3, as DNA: TGCGCCAGCAGTGAGGCTAGCGGGTTCTACGAGCAGTACTTC.